One sample yielded the 9 T cell receptor beta chains listed below, sequenced in a study of post-analysis software for immune sequencing data. Every TCR beta cDNA library bore unique molecular identifiers. TCRdb passed the PCR reads through MiXCR, listing each CDR3 protein once. The repertoire holds 150,000 to 200,000 distinct CDR3 sequences, with under 40% as singletons. Sequenced here: blood, sampled after autologous hematopoietic stem cell transplantation. The receptor set was obtained from a girl aged 10-17 years with multiple sclerosis.

This clonotype has a handful of counts. The chain carries TRBV5-1 and TRBJ1-4; 8 positions match TRBD1. This CDR3 spans 15 amino acids. Germline V gene lookup returns CDR1 SGHRS and CDR2 YFSETQ. Losses at the gene ends were 1 base for V and 6 bases for J; bases not matched to a gene: 5. The CDR3 sequence: CASSLSGTGDEKLFF. The CDR3 nucleotides are TGCGCCAGCAGCTTGTCGGGGACAGGCGATGAAAAACTGTTTTTT.

This clonotype was seen a few times. This chain uses TRBV6-5 with TRBJ2-1, with 9 bases fitting TRBD2. After removal of 5 bases from V and 7 bases from J, the junction contained 6 bases not matched to a gene. The CDR3 spans 14 residues. Germline loops: CDR1 MNHEY, CDR2 SVGAGI. CDR3 nucleotide sequence: TGTGCCAGCAGTGTTAGCGGGAGCTTGAATGAGCAGTTCTTC. It translates to CASSVSGSLNEQFF.

This clonotype has only a few counts. The junction shows a germline mismatch at one end, possibly a read error. V and J are TRBV2 and TRBJ2-2; tentatively, D is TRBD2 (6 bases). The CDR3 extends over 14 amino acids. Germline CDR1 reads SNHLY; CDR2 reads FYNNEI. DNA for the CDR3: TGCGCCGGGGGAACTGGAGGGCACACCGGGGAGCTGTTTTTT. It translates to CAGGTGGHTGELFF.

There are a few counts of this clonotype. The chain is built from TRBV12-5 and TRBJ2-3; D ambiguous. V was trimmed by 2 bases and J by 3 bases, leaving 3 bases between them. The germline gives CDR1 LGHNT, CDR2 FRNRAP. The length of the CDR3 is 12 residues. CDR3 loop: CASGLTTDTQYF. CDR3 nucleotide sequence: TGTGCTAGTGGTTTGACGACAGATACGCAGTATTTT.

This clonotype has just a few counts. The chain couples TRBV7-2 to TRBJ2-7; D might be TRBD1 (6 bases). Germline-derived CDR1 and CDR2 are SGHTA and FQGNSA. V lost 3 bases and J 4 bases, leaving 7 bases between the germline ends. The CDR3 covers 12 residues. The CDR3 here is CASSFTGYEQYF. CDR3 bases: TGTGCCAGCAGCTTTACAGGGTACGAGCAGTACTTC.

The chain combines TRBV5-1 with TRBJ1-1; D is perhaps TRBD1 (6 bases). The CDR3 consists of 14 residues. CDR1 SGHRS and CDR2 YFSETQ come from the germline V gene. Between the trimmed V and J ends, which lost 4 bases and 0 bases, there was a span of 10 bases. CDR3 DNA: TGCGCCAGCAGCCCTGGGACACTGAACACTGAAGCTTTCTTT. As protein: CASSPGTLNTEAFF.

The rearrangement uses TRBV20-1 and TRBJ2-4; D not certain. Germline assignment: CDR1 DFQATT and CDR2 SNEGSKA (reference sequence). V was cut by 3 bases and J by 13 bases, with 10 bases left in between. This CDR3 is 10 amino acids long. Here the CDR3 reads CSASDNGQYF. CDR3 DNA sequence: TGCAGTGCTAGCGACAATGGGCAGTACTTC.

The chain links TRBV6-5 to TRBJ1-4; D unresolved. This CDR3 is 14 amino acids long. CDR1 MNHEY and CDR2 SVGAGI come from the germline V gene. Trimming took off 3 bases at V and 8 bases at J, with 13 bases between the two ends. The CDR3 reads CASSYNRGDEKLFF. Written as DNA, the CDR3 is TGTGCCAGCAGTTATAACCGCGGAGACGAAAAACTGTTTTTT.

The V and J genes are TRBV3-1 and TRBJ1-2; possible D gene TRBD1, 5 bases. This CDR3 is 14 amino acids long. Germline assignment: CDR1 LGHDT and CDR2 YNNKEL (reference sequence). Trimming left V 5 bases short and J 5 bases short, with 15 bases between. This CDR3 reads CASSELGTPYGYTF. Here the CDR3 DNA reads TGTGCCAGCAGCGAGCTTGGGACGCCGTATGGCTACACCTTC.